The 28 T cell receptor beta chains presented below share a single source sample, sequenced in a study of shared clonotypes between healthy human individuals (dated by TCRdb to 2018 to 2020). Receptor amplification or capture employed the immunoSEQ multiplex PCR assay. Here the immuneACCESS table is served through TCRdb, limited to in-frame sequences with V and J called. Missing clones are a known gap in these copies; in checked studies unresolved V genes cover under half, and the rest lacks a known reason. This sample gives about 1.5 million clones in total; 98% of them show up just once. The biggest ten clones account for approximately 0.45% of the sample. The material sequenced was naive CD4+ T cells sorted from blood. What this sample's cell subset or site label stands for: CD45RA+ positively selected. The receptors shown here come from a young man in good health.

The CDR3 sequence: CAIRTDRDQPQHF. The CDR3 nucleotides read TGTGCCATCAGAACGGACAGGGATCAGCCCCAGCATTTT. The chain couples TRBV10-3 to TRBJ1-5, with 8 bases identical to TRBD1. Trimming at V came to 6 bases and at J to 5 bases, leaving 3 bases not matched to a gene. Germline V gene lookup returns CDR1 ENHRY and CDR2 SYGVKD. CDR3 length: 13 amino acids.

The rearrangement links TRBV2 to TRBJ2-2; 7 bases line up with TRBD1. Trimming took 5 bases from V and 4 from J; bases not matched to a gene: 1. The CDR3 is 13 residues long. Germline V gene data show CDR1 as SNHLY and CDR2 as FYNNEI. The CDR3 DNA sequence: TGTGCCAGCAGTAACAGGGGCACCGGGGAGCTGTTTTTT. Amino acids: CASSNRGTGELFF.

The chain couples TRBV7-9 to TRBJ1-3, with 9 bases matching TRBD1. CDR1 and CDR2 (germline): SEHNR, FQNEAQ (reference sequence). CDR3 length equals 17 residues. Trimming at V came to 0 bases and at J to 4 bases, leaving 7 bases not matched to a gene. This CDR3 reads CASSLAGTGLLGNTIYF. DNA for the CDR3: TGTGCCAGCAGCTTAGCCGGGACAGGGCTTTTGGGAAACACCATATATTTT.

The CDR3 here is CAISASVNSDEQFF. CDR3 sequence (DNA): TGTGCCATCAGTGCGTCCGTTAACAGCGATGAGCAGTTCTTC. The rearrangement links TRBV10-3 to TRBJ2-1, with no clear D. The CDR3 runs to 14 residues. With 4 bases removed from V and 8 bases from J, the gap between germline ends came to 15 bases. CDR1 ENHRY and CDR2 SYGVKD come from the germline V gene.

The chain recombines TRBV6-6 with TRBJ2-1; D gene ambiguous. Per germline, CDR1 MNHNY and CDR2 SVGAGI (reference sequence). This CDR3 has 13 amino acids. Trimming shortened V by 5 bases and J by 7 bases, and 12 bases separated the two germline ends. For the CDR3, the DNA is TGTGCCAGCAGTCCTGGACCAGCGAATGAGCAGTTCTTC. The encoded protein is CASSPGPANEQFF.

The rearrangement links TRBV6-5 to TRBJ2-7; D may be TRBD1 (5 bases). CDR1 is MNHEY, CDR2 SVGAGI, per germline. The CDR3 has 13 amino acids. Trimming stripped 3 bases from V and 3 bases from J, with 9 bases between. The CDR3 reads CASSYTGYYEQYF. In DNA, the CDR3 is TGTGCCAGCAGTTATACAGGATACTACGAGCAGTACTTC.

V and J are TRBV18 and TRBJ2-7, with D perhaps matching TRBD1 or TRBD2 (5 bases each). The CDR3 totals 15 residues. Trimming took off 0 bases at V and 3 bases at J, with 12 bases between the two ends. Germline V CDR1 and CDR2: KGHSH, LQKENI. CDR3 region: CASSPPVRGFYEQYF. As DNA, the CDR3 is TGTGCCAGCTCACCACCGGTGAGGGGTTTCTACGAGCAGTACTTC.

The V and J genes are TRBV4-3 and TRBJ2-1; 14 nucleotides align to TRBD2. This CDR3 contains 18 residues. Losses at the gene ends were 5 bases for V and 0 bases for J; bases not matched to a gene: 6. Germline V gene sequence: CDR1 LGHNA, CDR2 YSLEER. The CDR3, as DNA: TGCGCCAGCAGCGCCCGACTAGCGGGAGGGAGCTCCTACAATGAGCAGTTCTTC. Translation gives CASSARLAGGSSYNEQFF.

This clone is a singleton in its sample. The genes are TRBV27 and TRBJ2-1; D unresolved. The CDR3 runs to 8 residues. Trimming stripped 5 bases from V and 13 bases from J, with 3 bases between. Looked up from germline, CDR1 is MNHEY and CDR2 is SMNVEV (reference sequence). CDR3 protein: CASSKQFF. The CDR3 DNA follows: TGTGCCAGCAGTAAACAGTTCTTC.

As regards this clone: Germline and junction disagree at one end, which may indicate a read error. This chain joins TRBV7-7 and TRBJ2-2; D is unresolved. The CDR3 is made up of 12 amino acids. Germline V CDR1 and CDR2: SSHAT, FNYEAQ (reference sequence). CDR3 residues: CASSPGTGELFF. For the CDR3, the DNA is TGTGCTAGCAGCCCAGGAACCGGGGAGCTGTTTTTT.

The rearrangement links TRBV15 to TRBJ2-5; D remains ambiguous. The germline gives CDR1 LNHNV, CDR2 YYDKDF (reference sequence). The CDR3 runs to 13 residues. The V gene lost 0 bases and the J gene lost 5 bases, with 7 bases spanning the gap. The CDR3 is CATSREGLETQYF. The CDR3, as DNA: TGTGCCACCAGCAGAGAGGGGTTGGAGACCCAGTACTTC.

The V and J genes are TRBV28 and TRBJ2-7; a weak D match, TRBD2 (6 bases). V was trimmed by 11 bases and J by 5 bases, leaving 16 bases between them. CDR1 MDHEN and CDR2 SYDVKM come from the germline V gene. The CDR3 is made up of 12 amino acids. The CDR3 region is CAGSGPDHEQYF. The CDR3 DNA follows: TGTGCCGGGAGCGGGCCAGACCACGAGCAGTACTTC. Complete variable domain (other parts from reference TRBV28 and TRBJ2-7): DVKVTQSSRYLVKRTGEKVFLECVQDMDHENMFWYRQDPGLGLRLIYFSYDVKMKEKGDIPEGYSVSREKKERFSLILESASTNQTSMYLCAGSGPDHEQYFGPGTRLTVT.

The chain carries TRBV5-1 and TRBJ2-1; 9 bases are a match to TRBD2. CDR3 length equals 17 residues. J gave up 2 bases and V 0 bases, and 6 bases lay outside the gene matches. Germline CDR1 reads SGHRS; CDR2 reads YFSETQ. The CDR3 DNA follows: TGCGCCAGCAGCTTGGATCTCAGGACTAGCGCCTACAATGAGCAGTTCTTC. Amino acids: CASSLDLRTSAYNEQFF.

This chain connects TRBV5-1 to TRBJ1-5, with D possibly matching TRBD1 (6 bases). CDR1 is SGHRS and CDR2 is YFSETQ in the germline V gene. There are 16 residues in the CDR3. The germline V and J ends were trimmed by 0 bases and 0 bases, with 10 bases remaining between them. The CDR3 spells CASSLEPGDSNQPQHF. CDR3 bases: TGCGCCAGCAGCTTGGAGCCAGGGGATAGCAATCAGCCCCAGCATTTT.

V gene TRBV7-6 combines with J gene TRBJ2-2; D is tentatively TRBD1 or TRBD2 (6 bases each). Trimming left V 5 bases short and J 2 bases short, with 12 bases between. The CDR3 runs to 15 residues. Germline V gives CDR1 SGHVS, CDR2 FNYEAQ. CDR3 loop: CASSDAGHNTGELFF. CDR3 DNA: TGTGCCAGCAGCGACGCGGGACATAACACCGGGGAGCTGTTTTTT.

The chain recombines TRBV5-1 with TRBJ2-3, with D maybe TRBD2 (6 bases). V dropped 0 bases and J dropped 2 bases, with 10 bases sitting between them. Per the germline V gene, CDR1 is SGHRS and CDR2 is YFSETQ. This CDR3 is 15 amino acids long. The CDR3 spells CASSLVGGNTDTQYF. DNA for the CDR3: TGCGCCAGCAGCTTGGTAGGCGGGAACACAGATACGCAGTATTTT.

This chain uses TRBV6-5 with TRBJ2-3, with TRBD1 identical over 8 bases. Germline lookup yields CDR1 MNHEY and CDR2 SVGAGI. Losses at the gene ends were 7 bases for V and 3 bases for J; bases not matched to a gene: 6. The CDR3 has 14 residues. CDR3 sequence (DNA): TGTGCCAGCAACCAGGGGGCTTGGACAGATACGCAGTATTTT. It is translated as CASNQGAWTDTQYF.

This sequence joins TRBV2 and TRBJ2-3; 8 bases are a match to TRBD1. The germline V gene encodes CDR1 SNHLY and CDR2 FYNNEI. J was trimmed by 1 base and V by 1 base; bases with no gene match: 4. The CDR3 sequence is 16 residues long. CDR3 sequence reads: CASSEGGTGGTDTQYF. Here the CDR3 DNA reads TGTGCCAGCAGTGAAGGAGGGACAGGAGGCACAGATACGCAGTATTTT.

This clone came up once. This CDR3 reads CASSRTLSYEQYF. CDR3 coding DNA: TGCGCCAGCAGCCGAACCTTATCCTACGAGCAGTACTTC. J is TRBJ2-7 and V is TRBV5-1, with no clear D. The CDR3 totals 13 residues. V lost 4 bases, J lost 1 base, and 9 bases lay in between. In germline, CDR1 is SGHRS, CDR2 YFSETQ.

V usage is TRBV28 and J usage is TRBJ1-5, with D possibly TRBD1 on 6 matching bases. V was pared by 2 bases and J by 7 bases, with 12 bases between. Germline V gene lookup returns CDR1 MDHEN and CDR2 SYDVKM. The CDR3 loop spans 14 amino acids. CDR3 loop: CASSLGYRDQPQHF. In DNA form, the CDR3 reads TGTGCCAGCAGTTTAGGTTACAGGGACCAGCCCCAGCATTTT.

The chain employs TRBV7-6 and TRBJ2-7; D unresolved. The CDR3 is 12 residues long. Germline V gives CDR1 SGHVS, CDR2 FNYEAQ. Trimming shortened V by 5 bases and J by 3 bases, and 8 bases separated the two germline ends. The CDR3 loop is CASSLHIYEQYF. The CDR3 coding sequence is TGTGCCAGCAGCCTACACATCTACGAGCAGTACTTC.

V and J are TRBV7-6 and TRBJ2-2; TRBD1 matches at 7 bases. Germline trimming cut 1 base from V and 1 base from J; bases unmatched to any gene: 3. This CDR3 contains 16 residues. Germline-derived CDR1 and CDR2 are SGHVS and FNYEAQ. The CDR3 DNA follows: TGTGCCAGCAGCTTAGAGACAGGGAGGAACACCGGGGAGCTGTTTTTT. Its protein is CASSLETGRNTGELFF.

CDR3 amino acids: CASSFSLFSYEQYF. The CDR3 DNA follows: TGTGCCAGCAGTTTCTCCCTTTTTTCCTACGAGCAGTACTTC. The chain has TRBV27 and TRBJ2-7; D remains unclear. The V gene's germline CDR1 is MNHEY and CDR2 SMNVEV (reference sequence). This CDR3 has 14 residues. V gave up 3 bases and J gave up 1 base, with 10 bases separating them.

The chain combines TRBV4-3 with TRBJ1-4, with 11 bases fitting TRBD1. Germline CDR1 and CDR2: LGHNA and YSLEER. This CDR3 comprises 14 residues. With 1 base clipped from V and 8 bases from J, the junction kept 0 bases outside the gene matches. The DNA of the CDR3 is TGCGCCAGCAGCCAAGGGGACAGGGGGGAAAAACTGTTTTTT. It translates to CASSQGDRGEKLFF.

This sequence joins TRBV6-6 and TRBJ2-7; D is perhaps TRBD2 (6 bases). Germline lookup yields CDR1 MNHNY and CDR2 SVGAGI (reference sequence). The CDR3 loop spans 14 amino acids. V was trimmed by 11 bases and J by 0 bases, leaving 17 bases between them. CDR3 bases: TGTGCCTGCAAAGGGGAGGCCCTCTCCTACGAGCAGTACTTC. As protein: CACKGEALSYEQYF.

V gene TRBV5-4 combines with J gene TRBJ2-1, with TRBD2 identical over 10 bases. CDR1 and CDR2 (germline): SGHNT, YYREEE (reference sequence). Trimming took 4 bases from V and 8 from J; bases not matched to a gene: 12. The CDR3 is 16 amino acids. The CDR3 loop is CASSPTPGLAYDEQFF. In nucleotides, the CDR3 is TGTGCCAGCAGCCCCACCCCGGGACTAGCGTACGATGAGCAGTTCTTC.

The chain recombines TRBV29-1 with TRBJ2-7; 10 bases line up with TRBD2. The ends lost 4 bases at V and 4 bases at J; junction bases unmatched: 7. Germline assignment: CDR1 SQVTM and CDR2 ANQGSEA. The CDR3 loop spans 14 amino acids. Here the CDR3 reads CSVVGAGLAYEQYF. CDR3 in DNA: TGCAGCGTTGTTGGGGCGGGACTAGCGTACGAGCAGTACTTC.

This chain connects TRBV29-1 to TRBJ2-1, with 8 bases lining up with TRBD2. V lost 7 bases and J lost 4; bases outside the gene matches: 9. Germline CDR1 reads SQVTM; CDR2 reads ANQGSEA. The CDR3 is made up of 14 amino acids. The CDR3 DNA is TGCAGCGGGGATATGGCTAGCGGGTACAATGAGCAGTTCTTC. Translation: CSGDMASGYNEQFF.